Listed below are T cell receptor beta chains from one sample, sequenced in a study of cytomegalovirus exposure and HLA in healthy donors. Data came from immunoSEQ multiplex PCR; TCRdb stores just in-frame clones and leaves some out. The table includes about 150,000 clones, around 84% detected once. Specimen: PBMCs. The receptors come from a boy younger than 10 in good health and CMV-seronegative. The CDR3 runs from the conserved cysteine through the conserved F or W. Fields, in order: clone size, V gene, J gene, D gene, CDR3 protein, CDR3 DNA. A D gene is named only where the DNA matches it firmly. Expanded clones get a size class; other rows say once, few or many, or leave the size out.

-	TRBV4-1	TRBJ2-3	TRBD2	CASSPSGTSGGTDTQYF	TGCGCCAGCAGCCCCTCGGGGACTAGCGGAGGCACAGATACGCAGTATTTT
-	TRBV7-9	TRBJ2-1	-	CSSSSVRPGEQFF	TGTTCCAGCAGCTCCGTCCGTCCGGGTGAGCAGTTCTTC
-	TRBV5-6	TRBJ2-1	-	CASSKGDSYNEQFF	TGTGCCAGCAGTAAAGGGGACTCCTACAATGAGCAGTTCTTC
-	TRBV28	TRBJ1-2	-	CASSFGSGGAFGGYTF	TGTGCCAGCAGTTTCGGTTCAGGAGGGGCCTTTGGAGGCTACACCTTC
-	TRBV5-4	TRBJ1-3	TRBD1	CASSSGTGGNTIYF	TGTGCCAGCAGCTCGGGGACAGGCGGAAACACCATATATTTT
-	TRBV5-1	TRBJ1-1	-	CASSLAAGGLGTEAFF	TGCGCCAGCAGCTTGGCAGCGGGGGGGCTGGGCACTGAAGCTTTCTTT
-	TRBV6-6	TRBJ1-5	-	CASSYVQDNSNQPQHF	TGTGCCAGCAGTTATGTACAGGATAATAGCAATCAGCCCCAGCATTTT
-	TRBV14	TRBJ2-5	TRBD1	CASSLTPGQGFRAKETQYF	TGTGCCAGCAGCCTTACACCGGGACAGGGTTTTCGAGCGAAGGAGACCCAGTACTTC
-	TRBV4-1	TRBJ1-1	TRBD1	CASSQDPQGARSEAFF	TGCGCCAGCAGCCAAGACCCGCAGGGGGCCAGGTCTGAAGCTTTCTTT
-	TRBV4-1	TRBJ1-2	TRBD1	CASSQVLAGTGGKAF	TGCGCCAGCAGCCAAGTCTTAGCCGGGACAGGGGGCAAGGCCTTC
-	TRBV15	TRBJ1-4	TRBD1	CATSRDGTTGSYEKLFF	TGTGCCACCAGCAGAGATGGGACGACAGGGAGTTATGAAAAACTGTTTTTT
few	TRBV6-5	TRBJ1-2	-	CASNHYGDANYGYTF	TGTGCCAGCAACCACTACGGGGATGCTAACTATGGCTACACCTTC
-	TRBV4-1	TRBJ1-2	TRBD1	CASSQPLRGRAMAGYTF	TGCGCCAGCAGCCAACCCCTCAGGGGGCGAGCTATGGCTGGCTACACCTTC
-	TRBV6-4	TRBJ1-3	-	CASSEIAGDGGNTIYF	TGTGCCAGCAGTGAGATCGCAGGGGATGGTGGAAACACCATATATTTT
-	TRBV7-2	TRBJ2-3	TRBD2	CASSTSGGYTDTQYF	TGTGCCAGCAGCACTAGCGGGGGGTACACAGATACGCAGTATTTT
-	TRBV6-4	TRBJ2-3	TRBD1	CASSEAGQGPDTQYF	TGTGCCAGCAGTGAAGCGGGACAGGGGCCAGATACGCAGTATTTT
few	TRBV6-1	TRBJ2-3	-	CASRPASVSEDTQYF	TGTGCCAGCAGGCCCGCTAGCGTCTCGGAAGATACGCAGTATTTT
-	TRBV5-6	TRBJ2-2	TRBD1	CASSTPGQGSNEELFF	TGTGCCAGCAGCACCCCGGGACAGGGGAGTAACGAGGAGCTGTTTTTT
-	TRBV18	TRBJ1-3	-	CASSQQGISGNTIYF	TGTGCCAGCTCACAGCAGGGGATCTCTGGAAACACCATATATTTT
-	TRBV28	TRBJ1-2	TRBD1	CASSSTTGGRYGYTF	TGTGCCAGCAGTTCCACCACAGGGGGCAGATATGGCTACACCTTC
-	TRBV5-4	TRBJ1-2	-	CASSRPGDGYTF	TGTGCCAGCAGCCGACCCGGGGATGGCTACACCTTC
-	TRBV9	TRBJ2-7	-	CASSVEDSGYEQYF	TGTGCCAGCAGCGTAGAGGATAGCGGCTACGAGCAGTACTTC
-	TRBV6-1	TRBJ2-6	-	CASSETATSWANVLTF	TGTGCCAGCAGTGAGACTGCGACCTCTTGGGCCAACGTCCTGACTTTC
few	TRBV5-1	TRBJ2-5	TRBD2	CASSTSAGAQTQYF	TGCGCCAGCAGCACATCAGCGGGGGCTCAGACCCAGTACTTC
-	TRBV5-5	TRBJ1-6	TRBD1	CASSLVWTGVGSPLHF	TGTGCCAGCAGCTTGGTTTGGACAGGGGTAGGATCACCCCTCCACTTT
-	TRBV6-5	TRBJ1-6	-	CASSLAQGPLHF	TGTGCCAGCAGTCTCGCTCAGGGACCCCTCCACTTT
few	TRBV5-6	TRBJ2-1	-	CATIGGGPSNNEQFF	TGTGCCACCATCGGAGGGGGCCCTTCCAACAATGAGCAGTTCTTC
-	TRBV5-4	TRBJ1-1	-	CASSLKASTEAFF	TGTGCCAGCAGCCTCAAGGCTAGTACTGAAGCTTTCTTT
-	TRBV28	TRBJ1-2	TRBD1	CASSPGTGRHGYTF	TGTGCCAGCAGTCCCGGGACAGGGAGACATGGCTACACCTTC
-	TRBV5-4	TRBJ1-2	TRBD1	CASTWTGRDYGYTF	TGTGCCAGCACATGGACAGGCAGAGACTATGGCTACACCTTC
-	TRBV29-1	TRBJ1-4	TRBD1	CSVRAGQGEKLFF	TGCAGCGTTAGGGCCGGACAGGGTGAAAAACTGTTTTTT
-	TRBV6-5	TRBJ2-3	TRBD1	CASSSGTGETQYF	TGTGCCAGCAGTTCCGGGACAGGGGAAACGCAGTATTTT
-	TRBV29-1	TRBJ1-1	TRBD1	CSVEDRGGGSRQNTEAFF	TGCAGCGTTGAAGATCGAGGAGGGGGCAGCCGACAGAACACTGAAGCTTTCTTT
-	TRBV2	TRBJ2-3	TRBD1	CASSEGQGAIRAQYF	TGTGCCAGCAGCGAGGGACAGGGGGCAATTAGAGCGCAGTATTTT
-	TRBV7-6	TRBJ2-2	-	CASSSYTGELFF	TGTGCCAGCAGCTCGTACACCGGGGAGCTGTTTTTT
once	TRBV2	TRBJ2-3	TRBD2	CASSSSGGTDTQYF	TGTGCCAGCAGTTCAAGCGGGGGGACAGATACGCAGTATTTT
-	TRBV5-6	TRBJ1-3	TRBD1	CASSRNRGSTGNTIYF	TGTGCCAGCAGCCGCAACAGGGGATCTACTGGAAACACCATATATTTT
-	TRBV5-6	TRBJ2-1	-	CASSLEQANNEQFF	TGTGCCAGCAGCTTGGAACAGGCTAACAATGAGCAGTTCTTC
-	TRBV6-1	TRBJ1-5	-	CATRAWGNQPQHF	TGTGCCACTAGAGCTTGGGGCAATCAGCCCCAGCATTTT
-	TRBV27	TRBJ2-3	-	CASSLSSTDTQYF	TGTGCCAGCAGCCTGTCCAGCACAGATACGCAGTATTTT
-	TRBV5-1	TRBJ2-5	-	CASSLERVGETQYF	TGCGCCAGCAGCTTGGAACGGGTTGGGGAGACCCAGTACTTC
-	TRBV19	TRBJ1-5	-	CATHEQPYSNQPQHF	TGTGCCACCCATGAACAGCCTTATAGCAATCAGCCCCAGCATTTT
-	TRBV2	TRBJ2-2	TRBD2	CAWISGSLNTGELFF	TGTGCCTGGATTAGCGGGAGCTTGAACACCGGGGAGCTGTTTTTT